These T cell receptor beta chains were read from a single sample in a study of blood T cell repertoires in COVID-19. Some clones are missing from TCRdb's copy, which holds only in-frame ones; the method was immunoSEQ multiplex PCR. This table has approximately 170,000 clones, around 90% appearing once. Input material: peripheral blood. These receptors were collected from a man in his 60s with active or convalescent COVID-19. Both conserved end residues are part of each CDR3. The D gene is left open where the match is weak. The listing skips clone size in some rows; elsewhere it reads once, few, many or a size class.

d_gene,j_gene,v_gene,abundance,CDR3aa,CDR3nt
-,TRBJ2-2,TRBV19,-,CASSQGTPGELFF,TGTGCCAGTAGCCAGGGTACGCCCGGGGAGCTGTTTTTT
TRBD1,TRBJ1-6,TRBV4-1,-,CASSRADRPRSSYNSPLHF,TGCGCCAGCAGTCGAGCGGACAGGCCGAGGAGCTCCTATAATTCACCCCTCCACTTT
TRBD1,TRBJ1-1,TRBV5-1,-,CASSFRGQMNTEAFF,TGCGCCAGCAGCTTCCGGGGACAGATGAACACTGAAGCTTTCTTT
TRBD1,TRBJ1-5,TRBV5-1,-,CASSLRGQADQPQHF,TGCGCCAGCAGCCTACGGGGACAGGCGGATCAGCCCCAGCATTTT
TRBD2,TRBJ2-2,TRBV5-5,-,CASSLAGGIGELFF,TGTGCCAGCAGCTTGGCGGGGGGGATCGGGGAGCTGTTTTTT
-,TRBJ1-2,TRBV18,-,CASSPNAGVGYGYTF,TGTGCCAGCTCACCCAACGCAGGGGTTGGCTATGGCTACACCTTC
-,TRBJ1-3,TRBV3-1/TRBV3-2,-,CASSQGGGRSGNTIYF,TGTGCCAGCAGCCAAGGGGGGGGGCGGTCTGGAAACACCATATATTTT
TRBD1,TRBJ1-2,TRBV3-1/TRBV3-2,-,CASSQVRDRGFGYTF,TGTGCCAGCAGCCAGGTCCGGGACAGGGGATTTGGCTACACCTTC
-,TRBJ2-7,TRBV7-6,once,CARTRVVRREQYF,TGTGCCCGTACCCGGGTGGTAAGGAGGGAGCAGTACTTC
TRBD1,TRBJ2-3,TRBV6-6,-,CASRATGVSTDTQYF,TGTGCCAGCAGGGCTACAGGGGTAAGCACAGATACGCAGTATTTT
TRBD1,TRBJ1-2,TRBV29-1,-,CSVELGQEVGGYTF,TGCAGCGTTGAACTCGGACAGGAGGTTGGTGGCTACACCTTC
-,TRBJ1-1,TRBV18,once,CASSRLSAMNTEAFF,TGTGCCAGCTCTCGGCTCAGCGCAATGAACACTGAAGCTTTCTTT
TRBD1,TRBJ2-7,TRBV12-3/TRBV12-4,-,CASRRGQGYEQYF,TGTGCCAGCAGAAGGGGACAGGGCTACGAGCAGTACTTC
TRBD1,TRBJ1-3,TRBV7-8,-,CASSLVRGTGVGNTIYF,TGTGCCAGCAGCTTAGTCCGCGGGACAGGGGTTGGAAACACCATATATTTT
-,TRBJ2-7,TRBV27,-,CASSGHGTFYEQYF,TGTGCCAGCAGTGGTCACGGGACTTTCTACGAGCAGTACTTC
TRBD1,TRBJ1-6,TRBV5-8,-,CASSLGFRGRYSPLHF,TGTGCCAGCAGCTTGGGTTTCAGGGGGAGGTATTCACCCCTCCACTTT
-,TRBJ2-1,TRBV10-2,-,CASSLGGGSSYNEQFF,TGCGCCAGCAGCCTTGGGGGCGGGAGCTCCTACAATGAGCAGTTCTTC
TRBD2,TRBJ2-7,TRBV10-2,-,CATRLLAGQTYEQYF,TGCGCCACCCGGCTACTAGCGGGCCAAACCTACGAGCAGTACTTC
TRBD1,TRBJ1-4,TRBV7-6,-,CASSPRDREEFEKLFF,TGTGCCAGCAGCCCCCGGGACAGGGAAGAGTTTGAAAAACTGTTTTTT
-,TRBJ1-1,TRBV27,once,CASRISLPNTEAFF,TGTGCCAGCAGGATCTCGCTACCGAACACTGAAGCTTTCTTT
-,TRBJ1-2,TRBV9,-,CASSARGGQTNYGYTF,TGTGCCAGCAGCGCCCGGGGAGGACAAACTAACTATGGCTACACCTTC
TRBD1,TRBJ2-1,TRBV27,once,CASSFGTGGNYNEQFF,TGTGCCAGCAGTTTTGGTACAGGGGGCAACTACAATGAGCAGTTCTTC
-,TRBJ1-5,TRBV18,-,CASSPEGLEPQHF,TGTGCCAGCTCACCTGAAGGACTGGAGCCCCAGCATTTT
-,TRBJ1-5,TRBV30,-,CAWSVGRLSNQPQHF,TGTGCCTGGAGTGTGGGCCGTCTTAGCAATCAGCCCCAGCATTTT
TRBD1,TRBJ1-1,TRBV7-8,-,CASSYLRGTTEAFF,TGTGCCAGCAGCTACCTCAGGGGGACCACTGAAGCTTTCTTT
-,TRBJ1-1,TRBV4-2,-,CASSQDLWEATEAFF,TGTGCCAGCAGCCAAGATCTTTGGGAGGCGACTGAAGCTTTCTTT
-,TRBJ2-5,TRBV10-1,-,CASSPDLSREETQYF,TGCGCCAGCAGCCCCGATCTATCGAGGGAAGAGACCCAGTACTTC
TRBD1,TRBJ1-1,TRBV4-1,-,CASSHQGAAKNTEAFF,TGCGCCAGCAGCCATCAGGGGGCAGCTAAGAACACTGAAGCTTTCTTT
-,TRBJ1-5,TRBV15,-,CATSRARSSNQPQHF,TGTGCCACCAGCAGAGCTAGATCTAGCAATCAGCCCCAGCATTTT
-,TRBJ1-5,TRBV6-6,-,CASSWTNSNQPQHF,TGTGCCAGCAGTTGGACTAATAGCAATCAGCCCCAGCATTTT
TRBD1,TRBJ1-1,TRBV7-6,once,CASSLAQTGWNGVAFF,TGTGCCAGCAGCTTAGCTCAGACAGGGTGGAATGGAGTAGCTTTCTTT
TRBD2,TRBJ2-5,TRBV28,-,CASSRPSGGLETQYF,TGTGCCAGCAGCCGACCCTCGGGGGGGTTAGAGACCCAGTACTTC
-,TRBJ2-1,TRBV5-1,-,CASSLARTPRYNEQFF,TGCGCCAGCAGCTTGGCCAGGACACCGCGTTACAATGAGCAGTTCTTC
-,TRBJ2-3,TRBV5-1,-,CASSLGGSRTDTQYF,TGCGCCAGCAGCTTGGGAGGTTCCCGCACAGATACGCAGTATTTT
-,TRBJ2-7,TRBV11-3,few,CASSEGGQYEQYF,TGTGCCAGCAGTGAGGGGGGACAGTACGAGCAGTACTTC
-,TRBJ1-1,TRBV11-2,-,CASRVRRLATEAFF,TGTGCCAGCAGAGTAAGGCGGCTGGCCACTGAAGCTTTCTTT
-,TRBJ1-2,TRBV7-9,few,CASSFATPVYGYTF,TGTGCCAGCAGCTTCGCCACACCCGTCTATGGCTACACCTTC
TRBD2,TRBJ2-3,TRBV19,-,CASSVATSGRFTDTQYF,TGTGCCAGTAGTGTAGCGACTAGCGGGAGGTTTACAGATACGCAGTATTTT
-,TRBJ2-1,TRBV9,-,CASSVQGGSYNEQFF,TGTGCCAGCAGCGTTCAGGGAGGCTCCTACAATGAGCAGTTCTTC
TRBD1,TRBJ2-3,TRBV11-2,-,CASSLVQGEDTQYF,TGTGCCAGCAGCTTAGTCCAGGGGGAGGATACGCAGTATTTT
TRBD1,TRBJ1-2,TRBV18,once,CASSPRDRGPDGYTF,TGTGCCAGCTCACCCCGGGACAGGGGGCCGGATGGCTACACCTTC
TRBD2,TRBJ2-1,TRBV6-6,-,CASSSGGWDEQFF,TGTGCCTCATCTAGCGGGGGGTGGGATGAGCAGTTCTTC
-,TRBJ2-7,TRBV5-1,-,CASSLGGDLSYEQYF,TGCGCCAGCAGCTTGGGGGGAGACTTGTCCTACGAGCAGTACTTC
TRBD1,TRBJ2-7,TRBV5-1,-,CASSLGDSEQYF,TGCGCCAGCAGCTTGGGGGACAGCGAGCAGTACTTC
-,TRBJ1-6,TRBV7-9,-,CASSSDSDNSPLHF,TGTGCCAGCAGCTCGGACAGTGACAATTCACCCCTCCACTTT
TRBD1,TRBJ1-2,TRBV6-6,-,CASSYGQGVYGYTF,TGTGCCAGCAGTTACGGACAGGGGGTTTATGGCTACACCTTC
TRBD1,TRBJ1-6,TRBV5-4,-,CASSLDGTGRSPLHF,TGTGCCAGCAGCTTGGACGGGACAGGGCGATCACCCCTCCACTTT
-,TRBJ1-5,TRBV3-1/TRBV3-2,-,CASSPGGRQPQHF,TGTGCCAGCAGCCCCGGGGGTAGACAGCCCCAGCATTTT
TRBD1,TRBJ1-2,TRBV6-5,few,CASRTGTGAPYGYTF,TGTGCCAGCAGAACCGGGACAGGGGCTCCCTATGGCTACACCTTC
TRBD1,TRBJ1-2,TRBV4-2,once,CASSQEGQGVYGYTF,TGTGCCAGCAGCCAAGAAGGTCAGGGGGTTTATGGCTACACCTTC
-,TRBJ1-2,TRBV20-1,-,CSASARARVPGYTF,TGCAGTGCTAGTGCCAGGGCAAGGGTTCCCGGCTACACCTTC
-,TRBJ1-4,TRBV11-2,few,CASSLRGHSNEKLFF,TGTGCCAGCAGCTTAAGAGGCCACTCGAATGAAAAACTGTTTTTT
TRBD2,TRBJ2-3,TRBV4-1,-,CASSQADLAGSTDTQYF,TGCGCCAGCAGCCAAGCCGACCTAGCGGGAAGCACAGATACGCAGTATTTT
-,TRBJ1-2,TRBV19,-,CASSILSQSGYTF,TGTGCCAGTAGTATCCTGTCGCAGTCTGGCTACACCTTC
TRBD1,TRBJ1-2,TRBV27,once,CASGPGQVFYGYTF,TGTGCCAGCGGGCCGGGACAGGTTTTCTATGGCTACACCTTC